This TCR beta chain derives from a study of blood T cell repertoires in COVID-19. Study-level background: The analysed material was cDNA or gDNA that came from T cells, B-cell-depleted T cells, or PBMCs.

The germline V gene encodes CDR1 SNHLY and CDR2 FYNNEI. Trimming removed 7 bases from V and 2 bases from J, with 2 bases in between. This CDR3 region has 11 residues. Original processing methods: Scientists estimated how many nucleated cells there were by amplifying reference gene primers. Sequencing was performed with immunoSEQ multiplex PCR; in TCRdb, only in-frame clones are kept and a portion is missing. The D gene and trimming were derived from the DNA, and the V and J assignments and clone size from that table. The sample contains roughly 100,000 clones, over 75% of which appear only once. This clonotype was obtained from a man between 45 and 60 years old with acute or convalescent COVID-19. The source material was peripheral blood. V and J are TRBV2 and TRBJ1-4; D gene unclear. The CDR3 DNA reads as TGTGCCAGCACGACTAATGAAAAACTGTTTTTT. The encoded protein is CASTTNEKLFF.